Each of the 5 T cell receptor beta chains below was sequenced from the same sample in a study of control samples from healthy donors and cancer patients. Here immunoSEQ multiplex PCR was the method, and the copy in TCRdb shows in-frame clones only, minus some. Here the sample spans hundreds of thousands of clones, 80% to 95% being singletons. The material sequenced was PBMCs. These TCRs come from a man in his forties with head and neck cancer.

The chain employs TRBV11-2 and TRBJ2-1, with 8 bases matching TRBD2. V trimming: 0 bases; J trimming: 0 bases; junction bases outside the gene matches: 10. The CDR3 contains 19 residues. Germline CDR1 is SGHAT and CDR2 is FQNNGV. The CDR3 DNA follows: TGTGCCAGCAGCTTAGATCTAAGGGTGCTAGCGGGCTCCTACAATGAGCAGTTCTTC. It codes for CASSLDLRVLAGSYNEQFF.

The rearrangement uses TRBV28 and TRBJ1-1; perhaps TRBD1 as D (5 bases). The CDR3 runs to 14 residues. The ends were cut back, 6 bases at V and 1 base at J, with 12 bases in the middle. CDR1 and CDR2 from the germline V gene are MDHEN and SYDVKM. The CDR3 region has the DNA TGTGCCAGCAGGACCTACGGGGGGAACACTGAAGCTTTCTTT. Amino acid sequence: CASRTYGGNTEAFF.

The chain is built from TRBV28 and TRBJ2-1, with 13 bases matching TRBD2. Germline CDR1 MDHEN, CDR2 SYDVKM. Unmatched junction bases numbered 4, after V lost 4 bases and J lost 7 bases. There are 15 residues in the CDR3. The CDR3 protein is CASSSGLAGRNEQFF. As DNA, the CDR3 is TGTGCCAGCAGTTCGGGACTAGCGGGGCGGAATGAGCAGTTCTTC. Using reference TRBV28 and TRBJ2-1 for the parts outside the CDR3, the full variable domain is DVKVTQSSRYLVKRTGEKVFLECVQDMDHENMFWYRQDPGLGLRLIYFSYDVKMKEKGDIPEGYSVSREKKERFSLILESASTNQTSMYLCASSSGLAGRNEQFFGPGTRLTVL.

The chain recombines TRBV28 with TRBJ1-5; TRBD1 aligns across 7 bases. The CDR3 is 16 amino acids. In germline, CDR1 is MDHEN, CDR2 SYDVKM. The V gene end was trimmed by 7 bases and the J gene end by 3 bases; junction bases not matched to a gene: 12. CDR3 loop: CASTKTGTVPNQPQHF. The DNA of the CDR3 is TGTGCCAGCACCAAGACCGGGACAGTACCCAATCAGCCCCAGCATTTT.

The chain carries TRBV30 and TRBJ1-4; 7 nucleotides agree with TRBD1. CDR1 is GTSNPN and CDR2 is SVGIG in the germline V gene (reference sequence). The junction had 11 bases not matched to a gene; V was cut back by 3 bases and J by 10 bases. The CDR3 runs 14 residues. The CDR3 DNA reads TGTGCCTGGAGCCAAGGAAGGGGGCTGGGAAAACTGTTTTTT. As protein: CAWSQGRGLGKLFF.